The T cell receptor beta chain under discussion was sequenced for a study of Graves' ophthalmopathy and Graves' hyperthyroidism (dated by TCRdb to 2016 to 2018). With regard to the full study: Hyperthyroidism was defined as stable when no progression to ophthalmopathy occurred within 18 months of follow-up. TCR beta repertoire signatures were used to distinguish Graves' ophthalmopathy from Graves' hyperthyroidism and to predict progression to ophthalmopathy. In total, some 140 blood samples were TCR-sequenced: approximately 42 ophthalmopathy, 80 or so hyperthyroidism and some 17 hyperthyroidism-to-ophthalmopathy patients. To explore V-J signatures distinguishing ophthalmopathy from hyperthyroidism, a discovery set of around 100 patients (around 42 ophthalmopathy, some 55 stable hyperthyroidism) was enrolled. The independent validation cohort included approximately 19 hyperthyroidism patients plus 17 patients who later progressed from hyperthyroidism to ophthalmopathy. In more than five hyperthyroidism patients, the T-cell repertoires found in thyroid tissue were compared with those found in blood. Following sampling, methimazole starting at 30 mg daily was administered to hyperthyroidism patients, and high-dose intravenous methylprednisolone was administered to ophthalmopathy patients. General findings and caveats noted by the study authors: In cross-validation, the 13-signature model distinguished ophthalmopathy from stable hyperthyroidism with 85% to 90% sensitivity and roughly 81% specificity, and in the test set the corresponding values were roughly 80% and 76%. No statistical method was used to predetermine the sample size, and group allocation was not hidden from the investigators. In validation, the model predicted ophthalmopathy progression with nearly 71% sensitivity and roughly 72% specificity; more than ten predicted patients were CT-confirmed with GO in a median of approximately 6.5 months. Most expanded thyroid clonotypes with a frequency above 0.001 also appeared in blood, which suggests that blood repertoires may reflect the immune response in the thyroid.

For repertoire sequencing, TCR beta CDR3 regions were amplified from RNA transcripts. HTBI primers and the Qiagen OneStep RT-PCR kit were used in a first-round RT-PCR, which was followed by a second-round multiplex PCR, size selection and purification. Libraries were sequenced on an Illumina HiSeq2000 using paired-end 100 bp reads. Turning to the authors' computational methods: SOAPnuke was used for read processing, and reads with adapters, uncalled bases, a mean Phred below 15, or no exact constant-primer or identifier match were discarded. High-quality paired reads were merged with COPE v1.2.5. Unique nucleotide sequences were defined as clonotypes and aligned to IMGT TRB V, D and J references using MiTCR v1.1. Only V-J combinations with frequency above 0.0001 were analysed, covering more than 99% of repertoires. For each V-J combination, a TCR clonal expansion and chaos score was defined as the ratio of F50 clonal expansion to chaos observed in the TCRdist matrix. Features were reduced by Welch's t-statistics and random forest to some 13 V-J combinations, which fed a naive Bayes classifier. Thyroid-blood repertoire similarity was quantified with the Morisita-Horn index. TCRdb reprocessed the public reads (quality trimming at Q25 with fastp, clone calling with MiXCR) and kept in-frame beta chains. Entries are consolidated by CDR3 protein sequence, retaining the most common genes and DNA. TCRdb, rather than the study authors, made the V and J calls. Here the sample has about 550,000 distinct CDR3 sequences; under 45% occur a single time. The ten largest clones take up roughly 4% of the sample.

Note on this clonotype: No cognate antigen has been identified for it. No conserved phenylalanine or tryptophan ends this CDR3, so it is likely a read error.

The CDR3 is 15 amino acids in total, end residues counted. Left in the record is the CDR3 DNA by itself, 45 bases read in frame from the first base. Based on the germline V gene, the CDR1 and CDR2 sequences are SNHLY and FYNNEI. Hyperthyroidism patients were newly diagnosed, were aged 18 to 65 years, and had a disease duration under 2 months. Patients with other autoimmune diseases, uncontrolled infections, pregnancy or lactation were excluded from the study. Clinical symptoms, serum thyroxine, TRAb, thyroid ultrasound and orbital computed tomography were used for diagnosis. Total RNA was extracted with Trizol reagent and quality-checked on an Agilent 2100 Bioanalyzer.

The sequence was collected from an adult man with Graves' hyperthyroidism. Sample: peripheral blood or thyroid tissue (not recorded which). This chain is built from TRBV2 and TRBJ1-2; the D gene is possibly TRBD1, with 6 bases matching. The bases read TGTGCCAGCAGCGAAGCGGACAGCTATAACTATGGCTACACCCTC. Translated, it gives CASSEADSYNYGYTL.